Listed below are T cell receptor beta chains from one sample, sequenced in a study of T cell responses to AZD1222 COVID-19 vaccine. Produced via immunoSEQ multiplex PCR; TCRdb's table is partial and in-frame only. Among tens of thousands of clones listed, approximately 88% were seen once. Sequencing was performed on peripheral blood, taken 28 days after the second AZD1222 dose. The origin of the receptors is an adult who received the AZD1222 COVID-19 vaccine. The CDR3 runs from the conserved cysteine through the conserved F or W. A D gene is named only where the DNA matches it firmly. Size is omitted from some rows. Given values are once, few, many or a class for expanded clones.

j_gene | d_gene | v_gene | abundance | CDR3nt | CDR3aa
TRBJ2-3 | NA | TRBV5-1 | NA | TGCGCCAGCAGCTCGACAGTTACTAGCACAGATACGCAGTATTTT | CASSSTVTSTDTQYF
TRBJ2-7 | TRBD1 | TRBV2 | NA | TGTGCCAGCAGCTTCAGGGACAGGGGGGGCCCCTACGAGCAGTACTTC | CASSFRDRGGPYEQYF
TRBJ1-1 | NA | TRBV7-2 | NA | TGTGCCAGCAGCTTACCCCTTTTAGTTAGTGCTTTCTTT | CASSLPLLVSAFF
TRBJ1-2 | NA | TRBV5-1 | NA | TGCGCCAGCAGCTTGGGGGAGGCTGCTAACTATGGCTACACCTTC | CASSLGEAANYGYTF
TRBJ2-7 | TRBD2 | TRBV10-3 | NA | TGTGCCATCAGAGGAGCGGGGGACCCCTACGAGCAGTACTTC | CAIRGAGDPYEQYF
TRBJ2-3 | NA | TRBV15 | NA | TGTGCCACCGAATCGGGTGGGGGTCGCACAGATACGCAGTATTTT | CATESGGGRTDTQYF
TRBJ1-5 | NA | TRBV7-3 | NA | TGTGCCAGCAGCTTAAGTCAGCCCCAGCATTTT | CASSLSQPQHF
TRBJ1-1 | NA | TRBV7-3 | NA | TGTGCCAGCAGACAGGGATTGAACACTGAAGCTTTCTTT | CASRQGLNTEAFF
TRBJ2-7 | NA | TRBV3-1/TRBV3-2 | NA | TGTGCCAGCAGCCAAGATGCGAAAACCTACGAGCAGTACTTC | CASSQDAKTYEQYF
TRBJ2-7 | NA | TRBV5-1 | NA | TGCGCCAGCAGCTTGGCCCAAGGGGGCGCGGGGAACGAGCAGTACTTC | CASSLAQGGAGNEQYF
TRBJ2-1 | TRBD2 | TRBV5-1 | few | TGCGCCAGCAGCGCACGGACTAGCGGGACCTACAATGAGCAGTTCTTC | CASSARTSGTYNEQFF
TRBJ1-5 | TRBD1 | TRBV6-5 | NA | TGTGCCAGCAGAGGGACAGGGGCCAACAATCAGCCCCAGCATTTT | CASRGTGANNQPQHF
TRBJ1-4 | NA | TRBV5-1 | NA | TGCGCCAGCAGCTTGGCCTTCGGGGTAGAAAAACTGTTTTTT | CASSLAFGVEKLFF
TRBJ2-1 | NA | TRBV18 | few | TGTGCCAGCTCACCATTAGAATCGGATGAGCAGTTCTTC | CASSPLESDEQFF
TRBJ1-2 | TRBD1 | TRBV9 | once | TGTGCCAGCAGCGTAGGACAGGGGATCGGCTACACCTTC | CASSVGQGIGYTF
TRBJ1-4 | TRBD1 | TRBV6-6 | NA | TGTGCCAGCATCCAGGGGGCGACTAATGAAAAACTGTTTTTT | CASIQGATNEKLFF
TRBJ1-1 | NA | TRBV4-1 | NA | TGCGCCAGCAGCCAGGCGGTCAACACTGAAGCTTTCTTT | CASSQAVNTEAFF
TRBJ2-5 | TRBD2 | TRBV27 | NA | TGTGCCAGCAGTTTAGGTAGCGGGGGGGACCAAGAGACCCAGTACTTC | CASSLGSGGDQETQYF
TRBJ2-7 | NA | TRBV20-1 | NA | TGCAGTGCTAGAGACTACGAGCAGTACTTC | CSARDYEQYF
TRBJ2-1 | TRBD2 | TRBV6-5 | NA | TGTGCCAGCAGCCTGGGGCTAGCGGGTTTCAATGAGCAGTTCTTC | CASSLGLAGFNEQFF
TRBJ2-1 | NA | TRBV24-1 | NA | TGTGCCACCGGAAGTAGCGGACACAATGAGCAGTTCTTC | CATGSSGHNEQFF
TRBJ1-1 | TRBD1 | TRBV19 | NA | TGTGCCAGTAGTATAAAGAGGGACAGGGGGTATAACACTGAAGCTTTCTTT | CASSIKRDRGYNTEAFF
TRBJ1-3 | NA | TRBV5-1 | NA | TGCGCCAGCAGCCCCCGGGACTTAGGGAACACCATATATTTT | CASSPRDLGNTIYF
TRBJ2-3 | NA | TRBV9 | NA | TGTGCCAGCAGCCCCCCGGCGAGGTACACAGATACGCAGTATTTT | CASSPPARYTDTQYF
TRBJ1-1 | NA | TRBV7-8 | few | TGTGCCAGCCTCAGGGGTAAGGGACTAAAAGCTTTCTTT | CASLRGKGLKAFF
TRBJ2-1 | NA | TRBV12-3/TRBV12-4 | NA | TGTGCCAGCAGTTCAGGGTACTGGAATGAGCAGTTCTTC | CASSSGYWNEQFF
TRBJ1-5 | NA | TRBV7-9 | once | TGTGCCAGCAGCTTAGGAGGGGACGGCGGCAATCAGCCCCAGCATTTT | CASSLGGDGGNQPQHF
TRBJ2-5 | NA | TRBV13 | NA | TGTGCCAGCAGCTTATATGAGACCCAGTACTTC | CASSLYETQYF
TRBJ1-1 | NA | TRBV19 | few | TGTGCCAGTAGGGGGCCGGAAGTGAACACTGAAGCTTTCTTT | CASRGPEVNTEAFF
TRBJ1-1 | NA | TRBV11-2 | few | TGTGCCAGCAGCTTCTACGGACTGAACACTGAAGCTTTCTTT | CASSFYGLNTEAFF
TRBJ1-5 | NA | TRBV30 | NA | TGTGCCTGGAGTGGGAGGGGCTATAGCAATCAGCCCCAGCATTTT | CAWSGRGYSNQPQHF
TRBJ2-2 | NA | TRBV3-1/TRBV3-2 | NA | TGTGCCAGCAGCCAAGACGGACGGGGGCCGGCCGGGGAGCTGTTTTTT | CASSQDGRGPAGELFF
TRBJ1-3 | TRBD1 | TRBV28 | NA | TGTGCCAGCAGTTTGGGGGACAGGGAAAACACCATATATTTT | CASSLGDRENTIYF
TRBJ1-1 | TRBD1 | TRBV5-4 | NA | TGTGCCAGCGGGACAGACCAGAACACTGAAGCTTTCTTT | CASGTDQNTEAFF
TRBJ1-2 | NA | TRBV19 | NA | TGTGCCAGTAGTAGAGACAAAGCTAACTATGGCTACACCTTC | CASSRDKANYGYTF
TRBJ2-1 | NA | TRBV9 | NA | TGTGCCAGCAGCGTAGGCGAACTTTGGAGGAATGAGCAGTTCTTC | CASSVGELWRNEQFF
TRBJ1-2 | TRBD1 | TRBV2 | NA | TGTGCCAGGATGGGGATTAGACAGGGGGATGGCTACACCTTC | CARMGIRQGDGYTF
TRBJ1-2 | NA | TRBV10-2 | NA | TGCGCCAGCAGTCAACGGGGGGCGACCTATGGCTACACCTTC | CASSQRGATYGYTF
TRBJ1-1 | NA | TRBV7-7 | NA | TGTGCTAGCAGCTTAGGAGCAAACACTGAAGCTTTCTTT | CASSLGANTEAFF
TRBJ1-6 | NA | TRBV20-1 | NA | TGCAGTGCTAGTCCTAATTCACCCCTCCACTTT | CSASPNSPLHF
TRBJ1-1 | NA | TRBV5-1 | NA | TGCGCCAGCAGGGCCGGTGAATTTGAAGCTTTCTTT | CASRAGEFEAFF
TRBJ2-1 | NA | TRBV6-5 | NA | TGTGCCAGCAGTCACACTCAGAACTCCTACAATGAGCAGTTCTTC | CASSHTQNSYNEQFF
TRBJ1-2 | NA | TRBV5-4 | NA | TGTGCCAGCACCCTTGGGGGGTCGGGGAACAACTATGGCTACACCTTC | CASTLGGSGNNYGYTF
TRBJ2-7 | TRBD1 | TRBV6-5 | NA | TGTGCCAGCAGGAGAGACAGGGGTGGCTACGAGCAGTACTTC | CASRRDRGGYEQYF
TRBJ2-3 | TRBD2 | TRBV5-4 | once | TGTGCCAGCAGCTCGGGACTAGCGGGGGGGTGGACAGATACGCAGTATTTT | CASSSGLAGGWTDTQYF
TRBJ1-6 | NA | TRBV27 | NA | TGTGCCAGCAGTTTAAAAGGGGCGAAAAATAATTCACCCCTCCACTTT | CASSLKGAKNNSPLHF